This is a list of T cell receptor beta chains from one sample in a study of a mutant IDH1 vaccine in newly diagnosed glioma. The repertoire was sequenced with immunoSEQ multiplex PCR; TCRdb's copy has only in-frame clones and lacks some. The sample lists some 59,000 clones, about 89% occurring once. The antigens for these receptors are not known. The sample was PBMCs, taken from a glioma patient whose treatment included an IDH1 peptide vaccine. The receptor source for this set is a man aged 35 to 55 with glioma. The conserved cysteine and the conserved F or W are not part of the CDR3 here. Only part of the rows carry a size: once, few, many, or a class if the clone is expanded.

V	size	J	CDR3
TRBV10-2	-	TRBJ1-2	ASSEKATTLYGYT
TRBV27	-	TRBJ2-7	ASSLRQSYEQY
TRBV9	-	TRBJ1-1	ASSVVPGLGGEAF
TRBV5-1	-	TRBJ2-2	ASSWDSGPGGTGELF
TRBV5-1	-	TRBJ2-2	ASSLQTGNTGELF
TRBV4-1	once	TRBJ2-5	ASSQGSGGAQETQY
TRBV5-1	-	TRBJ2-1	ASSTSETGSRSSYNEQF
TRBV6-1	-	TRBJ2-3	ASSVGSGGGPADTQY
TRBV30	-	TRBJ1-1	AWSVRQGAF
TRBV27	-	TRBJ2-1	ASSSQGTEQF
TRBV6-5	-	TRBJ1-6	ASSAGQENSPLH
TRBV7-9	-	TRBJ1-6	ASSLEQPPLH
TRBV9	-	TRBJ2-1	ASSSRLAGGLLDEQF
TRBV6-1	-	TRBJ1-3	ATRQNSGNTIY
TRBV7-2	-	TRBJ1-5	ASSTGGAGGQPQH
TRBV28	-	TRBJ1-5	ASSSTGDSVTINQPQH
TRBV2	once	TRBJ1-2	ASSEGQNYGYT
TRBV27	-	TRBJ2-1	ASSITGGSDEQF
TRBV5-1	-	TRBJ1-2	ASSTTLDRRFYGYT
TRBV6-1	-	TRBJ1-5	ASNAGTGLRQPQH
TRBV18	-	TRBJ1-2	ASSPRGDQLNYGYT
TRBV28	-	TRBJ1-5	ASSPGGGWGYSNQPQH
TRBV2	once	TRBJ2-2	ASSVGRGSSTGELF
TRBV9	-	TRBJ2-2	ASSGAKGGRPGELF
TRBV2	once	TRBJ2-5	ASIRSGRQQETQY